Below are 12 T cell receptor beta chains sequenced from a single sample in a study of blood T cell repertoires in COVID-19. This table comes from immunoSEQ multiplex PCR, and its TCRdb copy is limited to in-frame clones, with some not included. Of roughly 120,000 clones in the sample, roughly 79% are singletons; the top ten hold around 7.5%. Sequenced: peripheral blood. These receptors all stem from a man between 65 and 79 years old with active or convalescent COVID-19.

The chain recombines TRBV7-6 with TRBJ2-5, with 7 bases fitting TRBD1. Germline V gives CDR1 SGHVS, CDR2 FNYEAQ. With V trimmed by 5 bases and J by 9 bases, 15 bases remained unmatched. The CDR3 length is 15 residues. DNA for the CDR3: TGTGCCAGCAGCGTAGAGACAGGGTATCAAGGGTCCCAGTACTTC. It codes for CASSVETGYQGSQYF.

The chain joins TRBV5-6 to TRBJ2-1, with 8 bases that match TRBD2. Germline trimming cut 4 bases from V and 6 bases from J; bases unmatched to any gene: 21. This CDR3 is built from 19 residues. In germline, CDR1 is SGHDT, CDR2 YYEEEE. The CDR3 loop reads CASSTDSRLRLATLNEQFF. Written as DNA, the CDR3 is TGTGCCAGCAGCACAGACAGTAGGCTGCGACTAGCGACCCTCAATGAGCAGTTCTTC.

This clone was observed a handful of times. This chain joins TRBV15 and TRBJ2-7, with D possibly matching TRBD1 (6 bases). The germline V gene has CDR1 LNHNV and CDR2 YYDKDF (reference sequence). This CDR3 spans 13 amino acids. The V and J ends lost 0 bases and 7 bases respectively, with 10 bases between them. DNA for the CDR3: TGTGCCACCAGCAGAGACAGGGGTAGGGAGCAGTACTTC. It yields the protein CATSRDRGREQYF.

The chain links TRBV5-4 to TRBJ1-1; D is perhaps TRBD1 (6 bases). Between the trimmed V and J ends, which lost 4 bases and 5 bases, there was a span of 21 bases. The CDR3 contains 16 residues. Germline V gives CDR1 SGHNT, CDR2 YYREEE (reference sequence). CDR3 in DNA: TGTGCCAGCAGCCCGAACCCGCCGGGGGGCGGGACTGAAGCTTTCTTT. This translates into CASSPNPPGGGTEAFF.

This chain links TRBV28 with TRBJ1-2; 7 bases align to TRBD1. The CDR3 length is 13 residues. Unmatched junction bases numbered 3, after V lost 3 bases and J lost 5 bases. Germline loops: CDR1 MDHEN, CDR2 SYDVKM. CDR3 sequence: CASSFGTAYGYTF. Written as DNA, the CDR3 is TGTGCCAGCAGTTTCGGGACAGCTTATGGCTACACCTTC.

This clone has only a few counts. This rearrangement joins TRBV5-4 to TRBJ2-7, with 8 bases aligning to TRBD2. Unmatched junction bases numbered 6, after V lost 3 bases and J lost 4 bases. CDR3 length: 14 amino acids. The germline V gene encodes CDR1 SGHNT and CDR2 YYREEE (reference sequence). The CDR3 protein is CASSSGGPQYEQYF. For the CDR3, the DNA is TGTGCCAGCAGCTCGGGAGGGCCTCAGTACGAGCAGTACTTC.

The chain carries TRBV19 and TRBJ1-1; possible D gene TRBD1, 5 bases. CDR3 length: 16 residues. Germline V gene lookup returns CDR1 LNHDA and CDR2 SQIVND (reference sequence). The ends were cut back, 1 base at V and 1 base at J, with 13 bases in the middle. DNA for the CDR3: TGTGCCAGTAGTATAGGTCCTAGAAGGGGGAACACTGAAGCTTTCTTT. Translating it yields CASSIGPRRGNTEAFF.

The chain couples TRBV7-9 to TRBJ1-3; TRBD1 matches at 9 bases. Per the germline V gene, CDR1 is SEHNR and CDR2 is FQNEAQ (reference sequence). With 2 bases clipped from V and 1 base from J, the junction kept 9 bases outside the gene matches. The CDR3 spans 18 residues. The CDR3: CASSLPTGGRSSGNTIYF. CDR3 nucleotide sequence: TGTGCCAGCAGCTTACCCACAGGGGGCCGCTCTTCTGGAAACACCATATATTTT.

This clone showed up just once. The CDR3 spells CASSLAILFSGTDTQYF. The CDR3 DNA reads TGTGCCAGCAGCTTAGCTATTTTGTTTTCGGGCACAGATACGCAGTATTTT. The chain combines TRBV13 with TRBJ2-3; D is ambiguous. The CDR3 loop spans 17 amino acids. V lost 1 base and J 1 base, leaving 15 bases between the germline ends. Germline V gene sequence: CDR1 PRHDT, CDR2 FYEKMQ (reference sequence).

V usage is TRBV3-1 (or the pseudogene TRBV3-2) and J usage is TRBJ1-6; D possibly corresponds to TRBD1 (5 bases). The V and J ends lost 4 bases and 8 bases respectively, with 9 bases between them. The germline CDR1 and CDR2 sequences are LGHDT and YNNKEL (reference sequence). CDR3 length equals 13 residues. The CDR3 DNA follows: TGTGCCAGCAGCCGCCGGGGGGATTCACCCCTCCACTTT. This translates into CASSRRGDSPLHF.

This clone was observed once. The chain couples TRBV3-1 (or the pseudogene TRBV3-2) to TRBJ1-2; D remains ambiguous. This CDR3 spans 14 amino acids. V lost 3 bases to trimming and J lost 4 bases, with 12 bases between them. The V gene's germline CDR1 is LGHDT and CDR2 YNNKEL (reference sequence). DNA for the CDR3: TGTGCCAGCAGCCACCGGTCCCTAAGCTATGGCTACACCTTC. Its translation: CASSHRSLSYGYTF.

The rearrangement joins TRBV6-5 to TRBJ1-1; 8 nucleotides agree with TRBD1. J was trimmed by 6 bases and V by 2 bases; bases with no gene match: 11. Germline CDR1 reads MNHEY; CDR2 reads SVGAGI. The CDR3 totals 16 residues. The CDR3 sequence: CASSYRTQGGVAEAFF. The CDR3 nucleotides read TGTGCCAGCAGTTACAGAACACAGGGGGGAGTAGCTGAAGCTTTCTTT.